Each of the 9 T cell receptor beta chains below was sequenced from the same sample in a study of shared clonotypes between healthy human individuals (dated by TCRdb to about 2020). The library was made by the immunoSEQ multiplex PCR assay. Imported from immuneACCESS, the table was reduced by TCRdb to in-frame sequences with V and J called. These copies leave out some clones; in studies compared against another copy, an unresolved V gene accounts for under half, and the cause of the remainder is not known. Within this sample are over 1.5 million clones, with roughly 98% of them counted one time only. 0.4% to 0.45% of the sample rests with the top ten. Sequencing was done on a sample of naive CD4+ T cells sorted from blood. The meaning of the sample's cell subset or site label: CD45RA+ positively selected. These receptors were obtained from a man aged 25-45 years in good health.

The rearrangement links TRBV15 to TRBJ2-2; D is unresolved. Germline CDR1 is LNHNV and CDR2 is YYDKDF (reference sequence). The CDR3 length is 16 residues. The V gene lost 3 bases and the J gene lost 0 bases, with 11 bases spanning the gap. The CDR3 loop reads CATSSGLAPNTGELFF. CDR3 bases: TGTGCCACCAGCAGTGGGCTCGCCCCGAACACCGGGGAGCTGTTTTTT.

The chain combines TRBV28 with TRBJ1-1; TRBD1 aligns across 8 bases. The CDR3 is made up of 15 amino acids. In germline, CDR1 is MDHEN, CDR2 SYDVKM. The ends lost 1 base at V and 7 bases at J; junction bases unmatched: 8. The CDR3 region has the DNA TGTGCCAGCAGTTTATTGGACAGGGAGCATAATGAAGCTTTCTTT. This gives the protein CASSLLDREHNEAFF.

As regards this clone: Other DNA sequences in this sample translate to the same CDR3. The chain has TRBV6-5 and TRBJ2-2; TRBD1 matches at 7 bases. The CDR3 is made up of 13 amino acids. Germline lookup yields CDR1 MNHEY and CDR2 SVGAGI. CDR3 nucleotide sequence: TGTGCATCCGGGACAGCGAACACCGGGGAGCTGTTTTTT. Protein sequence: CASGTANTGELFF.

A single count supports this clone. The chain has TRBV10-3 and TRBJ1-1, with 7 bases identical to TRBD1. Germline CDR1 is ENHRY and CDR2 is SYGVKD. The junction had 14 bases not matched to a gene; V was cut back by 6 bases and J by 7 bases. The CDR3 is made up of 15 amino acids. In nucleotides, the CDR3 is TGTGCCATCAGCGACAGGGAGTGGGGGGCACGTGAAGCTTTCTTT. As protein: CAISDREWGAREAFF.

The chain uses TRBV9 and TRBJ1-2; D unresolved. Germline V gives CDR1 SGDLS, CDR2 YYNGEE. The CDR3 runs to 15 residues. Trimming took off 0 bases at V and 4 bases at J, with 13 bases between the two ends. Here the CDR3 DNA reads TGTGCCAGCAGCGTAGCTACGTCCCGGAGCTATGGCTACACCTTC. Encoded protein: CASSVATSRSYGYTF. The full variable domain, in which reference TRBV9 and TRBJ1-2 provide the parts outside the CDR3, is DSGVTQTPKHLITATGQRVTLRCSPRSGDLSVYWYQQSLDQGLQFLIQYYNGEERAKGNILERFSAQQFPDLHSELNLSSLELGDSALYFCASSVATSRSYGYTFGSGTRLTVV.

The V gene is TRBV7-2, the J gene TRBJ2-7; D is possibly TRBD2 (6 bases). There are 15 residues in the CDR3. Germline assignment: CDR1 SGHTA and CDR2 FQGNSA. Trimming pared 1 base from V and 2 bases from J, leaving 12 bases between. CDR3 nucleotides: TGTGCCAGCAGCTTAGTTGCGGGACCAACCTACGAGCAGTACTTC. As protein: CASSLVAGPTYEQYF.

V usage is TRBV10-3 and J usage is TRBJ1-1; D gene unclear. The CDR3 is 13 residues long. Trimming took off 5 bases at V and 1 base at J, with 8 bases between the two ends. Germline CDR1 is ENHRY and CDR2 is SYGVKD. The CDR3 protein is CAISRDTNTEAFF. The CDR3 nucleotides read TGTGCCATCAGTAGAGACACGAACACTGAAGCTTTCTTT.

Regarding this clone: At the DNA level, this CDR3 is encoded by other sequences in the same sample as well. This rearrangement joins TRBV5-1 to TRBJ2-7; no clear D gene. Germline V gives CDR1 SGHRS, CDR2 YFSETQ. This CDR3 is 15 amino acids long. Trimming left V 0 bases short and J 0 bases short, with 10 bases between. CDR3 nucleotides: TGCGCCAGCAGCTTGGATCCCAGGAGCTCCTACGAGCAGTACTTC. Translated: CASSLDPRSSYEQYF.

This chain joins TRBV2 and TRBJ1-2, with a possible D match to TRBD1 (6 bases). Germline CDR1 SNHLY, CDR2 FYNNEI. Trimming took 4 bases from V and 6 from J, leaving 12 bases between them. This CDR3 is built from 13 residues. CDR3: CASSVWGGDGYTF. The CDR3 coding sequence is TGTGCCAGCAGTGTATGGGGGGGCGATGGCTACACCTTC.